Listed below are T cell receptor beta chains from one sample, sequenced in a study of CD8 T cells in Susac syndrome. TCRdb analysed the immunoSEQ multiplex PCR reads with MiXCR anew, one entry per CDR3 protein. The sample holds approximately 200,000 distinct CDR3 sequences, 95% seen once. Specimen: CD4+ T cells from PBMCs. These receptors were obtained from a human donor with multiple sclerosis. CDR3s include the opening cysteine and the closing phenylalanine or tryptophan. The order of the fields is J gene, V gene, CDR3 protein.

TRBJ1-1 | TRBV10-3 | CAITREGDTEAFF
TRBJ2-3 | TRBV2 | CASSPLAGTSTDTQYF
TRBJ2-2 | TRBV2 | CASSEVRARTGELFF
TRBJ2-2 | TRBV4-1 | CASSQDPGHSNTGELFF
TRBJ2-1 | TRBV29-1 | CSVAVDRARHNEQFF
TRBJ1-2 | TRBV30 | CASVWNYGYTF
TRBJ2-5 | TRBV5-4 | CASSLGRGAQETQYF
TRBJ2-3 | TRBV6-1 | CASSEVSYTQYF
TRBJ1-1 | TRBV5-1 | CASSLDAAEAFF
TRBJ1-2 | TRBV4-2 | CASSRTGQGNNYGYTF
TRBJ1-2 | TRBV30 | CAWTQGIDGYTF
TRBJ2-7 | TRBV20-1 | CSASLSSSYEQYF
TRBJ2-3 | TRBV3-1 | CASSQSAAGGFRTDTQYF
TRBJ2-1 | TRBV20-1 | CSATLGTSGGEFF
TRBJ2-5 | TRBV3-1 | CASSQVLSRTSDAQTQYF
TRBJ1-1 | TRBV12-3/TRBV12-4 | CASQHPLNTEAFF
TRBJ2-7 | TRBV3-1 | CASSQGEYEQYF
TRBJ2-1 | TRBV24-1 | CATQSGTEQFF
TRBJ2-2 | TRBV23-1 | CASSRGQGLYTGELFF
TRBJ1-1 | TRBV6-6 | CASSLPGGEAFF
TRBJ2-1 | TRBV29-1 | CSVASGGNYNEQFF
TRBJ2-1 | TRBV20-1 | CSAIKGPYNEQFF